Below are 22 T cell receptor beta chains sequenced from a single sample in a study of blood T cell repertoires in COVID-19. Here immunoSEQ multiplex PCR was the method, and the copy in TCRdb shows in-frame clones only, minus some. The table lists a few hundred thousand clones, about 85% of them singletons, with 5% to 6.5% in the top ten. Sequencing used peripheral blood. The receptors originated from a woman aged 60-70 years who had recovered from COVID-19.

CDR3 in DNA: TGCAGCGTTGAATCAGGGACAGGGTTGCATGGCTACACCTTC. Its protein product is CSVESGTGLHGYTF. The chain has TRBV29-1 and TRBJ1-2; 9 bases align to TRBD1. CDR1 and CDR2 (germline): SQVTM, ANQGSEA. The CDR3 is 14 residues long. Germline trimming cut 2 bases from V and 6 bases from J; bases unmatched to any gene: 7.

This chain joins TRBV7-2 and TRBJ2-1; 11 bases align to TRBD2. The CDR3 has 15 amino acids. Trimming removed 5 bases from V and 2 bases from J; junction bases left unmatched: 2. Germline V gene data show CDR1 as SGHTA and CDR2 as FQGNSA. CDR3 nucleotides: TGTGCCAGCAGCAAACTAGCGGGGGCCTACAATGAGCAGTTCTTC. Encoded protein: CASSKLAGAYNEQFF.

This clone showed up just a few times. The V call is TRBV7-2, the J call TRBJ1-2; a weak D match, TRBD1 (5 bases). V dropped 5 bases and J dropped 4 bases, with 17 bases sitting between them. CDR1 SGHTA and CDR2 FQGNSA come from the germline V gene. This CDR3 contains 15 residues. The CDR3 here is CASSPPSRGPYGYTF. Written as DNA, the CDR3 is TGTGCCAGCAGCCCCCCCAGTAGGGGCCCCTATGGCTACACCTTC.

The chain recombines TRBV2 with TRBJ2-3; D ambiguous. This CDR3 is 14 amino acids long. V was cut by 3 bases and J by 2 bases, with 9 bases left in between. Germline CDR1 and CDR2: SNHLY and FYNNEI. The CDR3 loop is CASSESEVTDTQYF. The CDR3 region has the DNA TGTGCCAGCAGTGAGTCAGAAGTCACAGATACGCAGTATTTT. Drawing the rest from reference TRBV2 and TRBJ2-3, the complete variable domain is EPEVTQTPSHQVTQMGQEVILRCVPISNHLYFYWYRQILGQKVEFLVSFYNNEISEKSEIFDDQFSVERPDGSNFTLKIRSTKLEDSAMYFCASSESEVTDTQYFGPGTRLTVL.

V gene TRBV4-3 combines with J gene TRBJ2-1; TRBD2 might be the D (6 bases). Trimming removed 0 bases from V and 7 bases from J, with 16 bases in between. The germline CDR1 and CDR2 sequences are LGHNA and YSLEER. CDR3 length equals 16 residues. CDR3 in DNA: TGCGCCAGCAGCCAAGACCCGCGGGGCCTAAGGAATGAGCAGTTCTTC. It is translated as CASSQDPRGLRNEQFF.

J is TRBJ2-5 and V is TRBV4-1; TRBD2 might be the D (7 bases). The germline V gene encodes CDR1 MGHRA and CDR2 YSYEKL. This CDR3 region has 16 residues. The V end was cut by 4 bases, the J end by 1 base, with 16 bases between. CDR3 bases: TGCGCCAGCAGCCCCCGAGGGGGGGATTTCCAAGAGACCCAGTACTTC. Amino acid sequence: CASSPRGGDFQETQYF.

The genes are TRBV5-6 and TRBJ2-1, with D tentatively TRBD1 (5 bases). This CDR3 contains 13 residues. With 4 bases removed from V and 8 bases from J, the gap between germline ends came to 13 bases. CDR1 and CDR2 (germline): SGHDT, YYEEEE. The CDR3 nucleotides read TGTGCCAGCAGCAGGGTTAACAGGCATGAGCAGTTCTTC. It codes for CASSRVNRHEQFF.

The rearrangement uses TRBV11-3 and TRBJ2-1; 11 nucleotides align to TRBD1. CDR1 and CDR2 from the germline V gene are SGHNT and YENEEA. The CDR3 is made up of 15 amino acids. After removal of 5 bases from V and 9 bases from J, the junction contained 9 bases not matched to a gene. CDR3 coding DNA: TGTGCCAGCAGCCCCGGGGGACAGGGGGGAGGTGAGCAGTTCTTC. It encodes CASSPGGQGGGEQFF.

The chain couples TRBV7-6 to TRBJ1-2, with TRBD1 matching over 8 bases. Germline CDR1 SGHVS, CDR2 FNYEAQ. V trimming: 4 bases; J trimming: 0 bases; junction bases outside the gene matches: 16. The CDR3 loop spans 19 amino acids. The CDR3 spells CASSSDAQGALKANYGYTF. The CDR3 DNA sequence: TGTGCCAGCAGCTCCGATGCCCAGGGGGCCCTGAAAGCTAACTATGGCTACACCTTC. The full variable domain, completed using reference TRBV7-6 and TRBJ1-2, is GAGVSQSPRYKVTKRGQDVALRCDPISGHVSLYWYRQALGQGPEFLTYFNYEAQQDKSGLPNDRFSAERPEGSISTLTIQRTEQRDSAMYRCASSSDAQGALKANYGYTFGSGTRLTVV.

CDR3 sequence (DNA): TGTGCCAGCAGTAAAGTAGCGATCACGGAGACCCAGTACTTC. Protein product: CASSKVAITETQYF. The chain joins TRBV6-6 to TRBJ2-5; TRBD2 is a possible D gene (5 bases). CDR1 is MNHNY and CDR2 is SVGAGI in the germline V gene (reference sequence). V was clipped by 5 bases and J by 5 bases, with 15 bases between them. CDR3 length: 14 residues.

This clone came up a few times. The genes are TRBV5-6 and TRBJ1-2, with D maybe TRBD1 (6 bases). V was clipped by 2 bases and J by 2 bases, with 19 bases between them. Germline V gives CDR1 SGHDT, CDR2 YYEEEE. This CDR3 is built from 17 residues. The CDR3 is CASSLVRRDIANYGYTF. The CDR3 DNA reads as TGTGCCAGCAGCTTAGTTCGCCGGGACATAGCGAACTATGGCTACACCTTC.

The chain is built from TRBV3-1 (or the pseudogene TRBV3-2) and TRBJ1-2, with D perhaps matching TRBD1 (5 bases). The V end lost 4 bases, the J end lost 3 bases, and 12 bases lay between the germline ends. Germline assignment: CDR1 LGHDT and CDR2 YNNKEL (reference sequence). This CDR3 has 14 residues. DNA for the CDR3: TGTGCCAGCAGCCCTTCGGGAGGGGACTATGGCTACACCTTC. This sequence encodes CASSPSGGDYGYTF.

The CDR3 region is CASSLLQGGRGYTF. Here the CDR3 DNA reads TGTGCCAGCAGTTTGCTACAGGGGGGTCGGGGCTACACCTTC. The chain joins TRBV27 to TRBJ1-2; 8 nucleotides agree with TRBD1. Germline V gene data show CDR1 as MNHEY and CDR2 as SMNVEV (reference sequence). The V gene end was trimmed by 3 bases and the J gene end by 8 bases; junction bases not matched to a gene: 8. CDR3 size: 14 residues.

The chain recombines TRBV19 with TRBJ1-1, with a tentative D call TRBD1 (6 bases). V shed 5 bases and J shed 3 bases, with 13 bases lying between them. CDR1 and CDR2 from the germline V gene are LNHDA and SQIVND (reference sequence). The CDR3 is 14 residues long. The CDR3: CASSGWGQDTEAFF. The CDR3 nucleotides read TGTGCCAGTAGTGGGTGGGGGCAGGACACTGAAGCTTTCTTT. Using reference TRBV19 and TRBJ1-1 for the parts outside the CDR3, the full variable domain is DGGITQSPKYLFRKEGQNVTLSCEQNLNHDAMYWYRQDPGQGLRLIYYSQIVNDFQKGDIAEGYSVSREKKESFPLTVTSAQKNPTAFYLCASSGWGQDTEAFFGQGTRLTVV.

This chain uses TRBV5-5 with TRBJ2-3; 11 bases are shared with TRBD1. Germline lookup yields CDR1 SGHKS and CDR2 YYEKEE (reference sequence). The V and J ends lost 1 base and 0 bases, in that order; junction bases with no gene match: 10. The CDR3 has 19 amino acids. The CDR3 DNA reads TGTGCCAGCAGCTTGTTGCCGGGACAGGGGGTTACTAGCACAGATACGCAGTATTTT. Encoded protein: CASSLLPGQGVTSTDTQYF.

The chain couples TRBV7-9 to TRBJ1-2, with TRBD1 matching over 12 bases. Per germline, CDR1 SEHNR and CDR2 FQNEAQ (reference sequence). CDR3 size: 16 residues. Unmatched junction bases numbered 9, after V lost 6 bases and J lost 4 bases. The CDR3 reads CASRPTGTGGGYGYTF. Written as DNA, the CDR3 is TGTGCCAGCAGACCCACCGGGACAGGGGGCGGCTATGGCTACACCTTC.

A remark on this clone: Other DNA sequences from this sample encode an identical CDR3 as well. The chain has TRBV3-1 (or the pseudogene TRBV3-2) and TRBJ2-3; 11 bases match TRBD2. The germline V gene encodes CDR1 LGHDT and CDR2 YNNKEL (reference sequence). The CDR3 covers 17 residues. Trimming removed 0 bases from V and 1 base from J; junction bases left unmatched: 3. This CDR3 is CASSQDLAGGGTDTQYF. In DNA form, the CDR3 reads TGTGCCAGCAGCCAAGACCTAGCGGGGGGCGGCACAGATACGCAGTATTTT.

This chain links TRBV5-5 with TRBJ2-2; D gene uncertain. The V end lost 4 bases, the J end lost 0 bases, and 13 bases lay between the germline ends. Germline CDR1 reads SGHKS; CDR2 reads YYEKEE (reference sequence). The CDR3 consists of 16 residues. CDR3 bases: TGTGCCAGCAGCCGTCAGATACCCACGAACACCGGGGAGCTGTTTTTT. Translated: CASSRQIPTNTGELFF.

The CDR3 sequence is CASSTGGMNTEAFF. As DNA, the CDR3 is TGTGCCAGTAGCACAGGGGGGATGAACACTGAAGCTTTCTTT. V usage is TRBV19 and J usage is TRBJ1-1, with 8 bases aligning to TRBD1. The germline V gene encodes CDR1 LNHDA and CDR2 SQIVND (reference sequence). This CDR3 has 14 amino acids. After removal of 6 bases from V and 0 bases from J, the junction contained 3 bases not matched to a gene.

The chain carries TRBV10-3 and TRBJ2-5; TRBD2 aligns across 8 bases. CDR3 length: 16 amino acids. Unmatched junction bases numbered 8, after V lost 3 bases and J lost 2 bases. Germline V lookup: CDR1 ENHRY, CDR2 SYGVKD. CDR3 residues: CAISDAGGSLQETQYF. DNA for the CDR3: TGTGCCATCAGTGATGCGGGGGGCTCCCTTCAAGAGACCCAGTACTTC.

DNA of the CDR3: TGTGCCAGTAGGACGGGAGGGGGATTGAACACCGGGGAGCTGTTTTTT. Its translation is CASRTGGGLNTGELFF. The chain links TRBV19 to TRBJ2-2, with 8 bases that match TRBD2. V shed 6 bases, J shed 1 base, and the junction held 7 bases outside the gene matches. The CDR3 runs to 16 residues. Germline-derived CDR1 and CDR2 are LNHDA and SQIVND (reference sequence).

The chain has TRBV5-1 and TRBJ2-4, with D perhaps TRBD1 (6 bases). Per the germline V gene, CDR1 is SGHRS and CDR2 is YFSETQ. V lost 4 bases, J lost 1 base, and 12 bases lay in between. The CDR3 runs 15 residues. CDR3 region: CASSPDRSAKNIQYF. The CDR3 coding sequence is TGCGCCAGCAGCCCGGACAGAAGCGCCAAAAACATTCAGTACTTC.